These T cell receptor beta chains were read from a single sample in a study of T cell repertoires in cytomegalovirus infection. TCRdb processed the reads anew with MiXCR; each CDR3 protein has one entry. The sample includes approximately 180,000 distinct CDR3 sequences, approximately 9.6% seen only once; the top ten take about 5%. The sample was PBMCs. The source is a human donor in good health (CMV status not recorded). Some clones in this sample may be carry-over from other donors' samples. The CDR3 runs from the conserved cysteine through the conserved F or W. D genes are given only for firm matches. The size field is filled for only some rows; it gives once, few, many or a size class.

D,J,size,length,V,DNA,CDR3
.,TRBJ1-5,many,13,TRBV28,TGTGCCAGCATTTGGCGGGGGGGTGAGCCCCAGCATTTT,CASIWRGGEPQHF
.,TRBJ2-7,many,13,TRBV6-2/TRBV6-3,TGTGCCAGCAGGAACGGGGGTTCGTACGAGCAGTACTTC,CASRNGGSYEQYF
.,TRBJ2-3,many,13,TRBV7-8,TGTGCCAGCAGCTACCAGGGGGGCAATACGCAGTATTTT,CASSYQGGNTQYF
TRBD1,TRBJ1-5,many,15,TRBV7-2,TGTGCCAGCAGCTTAGTTGCAGGGGGTAGTCAGCCCCAGCATTTT,CASSLVAGGSQPQHF
TRBD2,TRBJ2-1,.,13,TRBV20-1,TGCAGTGCCCCGACTAGCGTCTACAATGAGCAGTTCTTC,CSAPTSVYNEQFF
TRBD1,TRBJ1-1,many,13,TRBV28,TGTGCCAGCAGTGGGGACAGGGCCCGTGGAGCTTTCTTT,CASSGDRARGAFF
TRBD2,TRBJ2-3,few,17,TRBV9,TGTGCCAGCAGTAAAGGGGGGACTAGCGGGGGTACGGATACGCAGTATTTT,CASSKGGTSGGTDTQYF
.,TRBJ2-5,many,16,TRBV7-2,TGTGCCAGCAGCTCGCAAAAGGGGGCGCGGGGGGAGACCCAGTACTTC,CASSSQKGARGETQYF
.,TRBJ1-1,few,14,TRBV14,TGTGCCAGCAGCCAAGGTCCAGCGAACACTGAAGCTTTCTTT,CASSQGPANTEAFF
.,TRBJ2-4,.,16,TRBV29-1,TGCAGCGTTGAAATTGCCGGGGGTGGTCCAAAAAACATTCAGTACTTC,CSVEIAGGGPKNIQYF
TRBD2,TRBJ2-2,many,14,TRBV29-1,TGCAGCGTTTCCGGACTAGCGACTACCGGGGAGCTGTTTTTT,CSVSGLATTGELFF
TRBD1,TRBJ1-1,.,11,TRBV10-3,TGTGCCATCAGGACAGGGGGCGTAGCTTTCTTT,CAIRTGGVAFF
.,TRBJ2-1,.,15,TRBV5-1,TGCGCCAGCAGCTTGATCCCGGGAGAAGTCAATGAGCAGTTCTTC,CASSLIPGEVNEQFF
TRBD2,TRBJ2-3,many,15,TRBV7-2,TGTGCCAGCAGCCATAGCGGGGGGGCAGCGGATACGCAGTATTTT,CASSHSGGAADTQYF
TRBD2,TRBJ2-5,.,15,TRBV28,TGTGCCAGCAGTCTGACTAGCGGGAGCAGAGAGACCCAGTACTTC,CASSLTSGSRETQYF
TRBD2,TRBJ2-3,many,16,TRBV7-8,TGTGCCAGCAGCTCACGGACTAGCGGAAGCACAGATACGCAGTATTTT,CASSSRTSGSTDTQYF
.,TRBJ1-1,few,14,TRBV29-1,TGCAGCGTTGAACTTCCAGTTTCGTCCACTGAAGCTTTCTTT,CSVELPVSSTEAFF
TRBD1,TRBJ2-4,many,17,TRBV7-9,TGTGCCAGCAGCTCTACGGACAGGGTCCTGGCCAAAAACATTCAGTACTTC,CASSSTDRVLAKNIQYF
.,TRBJ2-1,many,16,TRBV23-1,TGCGCCAGCCTCCAGCAGGGAAAGGGCTCCTACAATGAGCAGTTCTTC,CASLQQGKGSYNEQFF
TRBD2,TRBJ2-5,.,15,TRBV12-5,TGTGCTAGTGTTGGTAGCGGGAGGGCCGGAGAGACCCAGTACTTC,CASVGSGRAGETQYF
.,TRBJ2-2,many,14,TRBV4-3,TGCGCCAGCAGTCTTTTTAGTAGCTCCGGGGAGCTGTTTTTT,CASSLFSSSGELFF
TRBD2,TRBJ2-3,few,17,TRBV20-1,TGCAGTGCACCGACTAGCGGGAGGAGTGGGGGCACAGATACGCAGTATTTT,CSAPTSGRSGGTDTQYF
TRBD1,TRBJ1-5,many,17,TRBV28,TGTGCCAGCAGCCCGGGACAGGGAGGTTTTAGCAATCAGCCCCAGCATTTT,CASSPGQGGFSNQPQHF
.,TRBJ2-1,.,15,TRBV28,TGTGCCAGCAGTGCTCACAACGGGGGCTACAATGAGCAGTTCTTC,CASSAHNGGYNEQFF
.,TRBJ1-1,.,15,TRBV7-9,TGTGCCAGCAGCTTAGTGTCAGGGACGTTTAGTGAAGCTTTCTTT,CASSLVSGTFSEAFF
.,TRBJ1-2,many,14,TRBV11-2,TGTGCCAGCAGCCCAGCATCAGTAAACTATGGCTACACCTTC,CASSPASVNYGYTF
TRBD1,TRBJ1-1,many,13,TRBV7-2,TGTGCCAGCAGCTTGGGACAGGGGATCGAAGCTTTCTTT,CASSLGQGIEAFF
.,TRBJ2-1,many,16,TRBV7-6,TGTGCCAGCAGCTTAGTTGAGCAGAGTACCTACAATGAGCAGTTCTTC,CASSLVEQSTYNEQFF
TRBD1,TRBJ1-1,many,15,TRBV7-2,TGTGCCAGCAGCTTCCGGACAGGCGGGGACACTGAAGCTTTCTTT,CASSFRTGGDTEAFF
TRBD1,TRBJ2-7,few,15,TRBV5-5,TGTGCCAGCAGCTGGGTACCGGGACAGACCTACGAGCAGTACTTC,CASSWVPGQTYEQYF
.,TRBJ2-1,many,15,TRBV7-9,TGTGCCAGCAGCTTAGGTAGCGGAGACTACAATGAGCAGTTCTTC,CASSLGSGDYNEQFF
TRBD1,TRBJ1-2,many,15,TRBV7-2,TGTGCCAGCAGCTTAACGGGACAGGGTTCCTATGGCTACACCTTC,CASSLTGQGSYGYTF
TRBD1,TRBJ2-7,few,13,TRBV29-1,TGCAGCGGAGGCGGACAGGGGGCCTACGAGCAGTACTTC,CSGGGQGAYEQYF
TRBD2,TRBJ2-3,many,15,TRBV5-1,TGCGCCAGCCGGACTAGCGGGAGTAGCACAGATACGCAGTATTTT,CASRTSGSSTDTQYF
TRBD1,TRBJ2-1,many,12,TRBV7-2,TGTGCCAGCAGCCGCACAGGGGATGAGCAGTTCTTC,CASSRTGDEQFF
.,TRBJ2-7,.,14,TRBV19,TGTGCCAGTAGTATTAGGGACGCCTCCTACGAGCAGTACTTC,CASSIRDASYEQYF
.,TRBJ2-4,many,13,TRBV6-6,TGTGCCAGCAGCCTAGGACAGAGGAACATTCAGTACTTC,CASSLGQRNIQYF
TRBD1,TRBJ1-2,many,15,TRBV6-2/TRBV6-3,TGTGCCAGCAGTCCCCGGGACAGGGGTGAGGATGGCTACACCTTC,CASSPRDRGEDGYTF
.,TRBJ2-3,.,13,TRBV20-1,TGCAGTGCCGGACAGTTTAGCACAGATACGCAGTATTTT,CSAGQFSTDTQYF
TRBD2,TRBJ2-1,few,16,TRBV5-1,TGCGCCAGCAGCTTGGCTAGCGGGGGGGCCTACAATGAGCAGTTCTTC,CASSLASGGAYNEQFF
TRBD2,TRBJ2-1,many,17,TRBV6-2/TRBV6-3,TGTGCCAGCAGACGGGGACTAGAAAAGAGAAAGGGGCATGAGCAGTTCTTC,CASRRGLEKRKGHEQFF
TRBD2,TRBJ2-1,few,17,TRBV19,TGTGCCAGTAGCCGACTAGCGGGGGGGGCCTCCTACAATGAGCAGTTCTTC,CASSRLAGGASYNEQFF
TRBD1,TRBJ1-2,many,16,TRBV7-2,TGTGCCAGCAGCTCATCTCCACAGGGGTATAACTATGGCTACACCTTC,CASSSSPQGYNYGYTF
.,TRBJ1-2,many,15,TRBV7-8,TGTGCCAGCAGCTTAGAAGGAGGGACGAACTATGGCTACACCTTC,CASSLEGGTNYGYTF
.,TRBJ2-4,.,14,TRBV5-1,TGCGCCAGCAGCCCCACCGGGCTGCCCAACATTCAGTACTTC,CASSPTGLPNIQYF
TRBD1,TRBJ2-1,many,15,TRBV28,TGTGCCAGCTATGGGGGGACAGGGCCTTTCAATGAGCAGTTCTTC,CASYGGTGPFNEQFF
.,TRBJ1-1,many,14,TRBV28,TGTGCCAGCAGACCATTCACAGGGAACACTGAAGCTTTCTTT,CASRPFTGNTEAFF
TRBD1,TRBJ2-1,few,15,TRBV5-1,TGCGCCAGCAGCTACGGACAGGGGTTTGGCAATGAGCAGTTCTTC,CASSYGQGFGNEQFF
.,TRBJ2-5,.,15,TRBV5-4,TGTGCCAGCAGCCCGAGACTACAGGGACAAGAGACCCAGTACTTC,CASSPRLQGQETQYF
.,TRBJ2-7,.,11,TRBV10-3,TGTGCCATCACGGATTCCTACGAGCAGTACTTC,CAITDSYEQYF
TRBD2,TRBJ2-4,few,17,TRBV6-2/TRBV6-3,TGTGCCAGCAGACTCGGGCTAGCGGGGTCAGCCAAAAACATTCAGTACTTC,CASRLGLAGSAKNIQYF
TRBD1,TRBJ1-6,many,17,TRBV7-2,TGTGCCAGCAGCTTAGGTGGAAGGACAGGACATAATTCACCCCTCCACTTT,CASSLGGRTGHNSPLHF
.,TRBJ1-1,few,14,TRBV19,TGTGCCAGTAGTATTTTATTTAAGGGGCCTGAAGCTTTCTTT,CASSILFKGPEAFF
.,TRBJ2-3,many,13,TRBV6-1,TGTGCCAGCAGTGAAGCACAGGCCGATACGCAGTATTTT,CASSEAQADTQYF
TRBD1,TRBJ2-5,.,14,TRBV7-9,TGTGCCAGCAGCGAATGGGACAGCCAAGAGACCCAGTACTTC,CASSEWDSQETQYF
.,TRBJ1-3,.,14,TRBV11-2,TGTGCCAGCAGCTTCACTCCGGGGAGGTACACCATATATTTT,CASSFTPGRYTIYF
TRBD1,TRBJ1-5,.,15,TRBV28,TGTGCCAGCCGACCACAGGGGATCAGCAATCAGCCCCAGCATTTT,CASRPQGISNQPQHF
.,TRBJ1-6,few,15,TRBV6-1,TGTGCCAGCAGCTACGGGACGGATGCTACCGGGGGCCTCCACTTT,CASSYGTDATGGLHF
TRBD1,TRBJ2-5,few,14,TRBV6-5,TGTGCCAGCAGTAACCGGGACAGCCAAGAGACCCAGTACTTC,CASSNRDSQETQYF
.,TRBJ2-5,many,10,TRBV30,TGTGCCTGCATCGGGCGGACCCAGTACTTC,CACIGRTQYF